The present entry profiles one TCR beta chain with its context. Its antigen is not known. Germline CDR1 reads MDHEN; CDR2 reads SYDVKM. The CDR3 runs 16 residues. Germline trimming cut 7 bases from V and 4 bases from J; bases unmatched to any gene: 13. Generated by immunoSEQ multiplex PCR, the TCRdb table keeps only in-frame clones and is missing some. The sample shows just over 200,000 clones, roughly 77% of them seen only once. The data stem from a study of cytotoxic CD8 clonotypes in ibrutinib-treated CLL. As for the study in general: Mean per-sample yields comprised roughly 260,000 productive templates and 94,082 productive rearrangements.

Study-level points and caveats: Clonality was elevated at ibrutinib response and had returned toward baseline at progression.

V and J are TRBV28 and TRBJ1-1, with 9 bases fitting TRBD1. The sequenced sample was PBMCs, obtained after 12 months of ibrutinib treatment. The TCR originated in a human donor with chronic lymphocytic leukemia. Here the CDR3 reads CASNPPPGQGSTEAFF. In nucleotides, the CDR3 is TGTGCCAGCAATCCCCCTCCGGGACAGGGATCCACTGAAGCTTTCTTT.